This T cell receptor beta chain was identified in a study of cytotoxic CD8 clonotypes in ibrutinib-treated CLL. Study-wide context: After a median of about 70 months, 14 patients stayed remitted and approximately twelve progressed; responses had been partial in approximately 24 and complete in 2. Samples yielded averages of approximately 260,000 productive templates and about 89,000 productive rearrangements. Study-wide findings and caveats: The study found baseline clonality above age-matched healthy donors, tracking circulating CD8+ T-cell counts.

As to this clone: What it binds is unknown.

V was cut by 5 bases and J by 8 bases, with 12 bases left in between. From germline, CDR1 is MNHEY and CDR2 SVGAGI. The CDR3 is 12 amino acids. The repertoire was sequenced with immunoSEQ multiplex PCR; TCRdb's copy has only in-frame clones and lacks some. The sample records approximately 150,000 clones, more than 80% being singletons. This receptor was taken from a human donor with chronic lymphocytic leukemia. The source material was PBMCs, sampled after 24 months of ibrutinib treatment. The gene calls are TRBV6-5 and TRBJ1-2; the D is unclear. CDR3 sequence (DNA): TGTGCCAGCAGTACCGGAGACCTCGGCTACACCTTC. Translated, it gives CASSTGDLGYTF.